This is a list of T cell receptor beta chains from one sample in a study of identical twins. One entry per CDR3 protein results from TCRdb running MiXCR on the 5' RACE reads. The data contain fewer than 900,000 distinct CDR3 sequences, 15% to 20% of them singletons. These same data were also listed under a study on T cells expressing NK-cell markers.

Sequencing was done on a sample of PBMCs. All receptors derive from a woman aged 18-29 years in good health. The conserved cysteine and the conserved F or W are not part of the CDR3 here. Fields, in order: CDR3 length, clone size, V gene, CDR3 protein. Not all rows give a size; the values are once, few, many and, for expanded clones, a class.

>12|few|TRBV29-1
SVPPVSSTDTQY
>11|few|TRBV20-1
SAAGVRDTEAF
>16|-|TRBV4-3
ASSQEGLAGSSTDTQY
>11|-|TRBV29-1
SVGMGGQETQY
>12|-|TRBV5-1
ASGETGNTYEQY
>14|few|TRBV5-1
ASSLGMTPSTDTQY
>10|few|TRBV12-3/TRBV12-4
ASSRVRYGYT
>12|-|TRBV5-1
ASSLRSVGYEQY
>11|-|TRBV20-1
SARDARGNIQY
>14|few|TRBV15
ATSSRARGAPSEQY
>10|-|TRBV20-1
SARNLGDTQY
>13|-|TRBV15
ATSRSGLTPYEQY
>11|many|TRBV29-1
SVTDREAYEQY
>10|few|TRBV10-3
AIRGDQETQY
>13|many|TRBV6-5
ASSYSGGVREAQY
>12|few|TRBV12-3/TRBV12-4
ASRRDRTLEKLF
>14|few|TRBV6-1
ASSPGTGGGDTEAF
>11|few|TRBV6-1
ATTGTDSYEQY
>12|few|TRBV5-1
ASSFRGIGEKLF
>9|few|TRBV29-1
SVETTDEQF
>13|-|TRBV25-1
ASSQAGTGGNEQF
>11|few|TRBV27
ASRDTSTDTQY